This T cell receptor (beta chain) emerged from a study of blood T cell repertoires in COVID-19. For the study at large: Sites in the United States, Italy and Spain provided acute and convalescent COVID-19 samples. T cells, B-cell-depleted T cells, or PBMCs supplied cDNA or gDNA.

This CDR3 region has 14 residues. V lost 0 bases, J lost 0 bases, and 5 bases lay in between. Germline V gene sequence: CDR1 SGHRS, CDR2 YFSETQ. This clone was counted a few times. Original processing notes: Amplification with reference gene primers provided the estimates of nucleated cell counts. Sequenced by immunoSEQ multiplex PCR; TCRdb stores in-frame clones only, minus some. Clone size and the V and J calls come from that table; the DNA yielded D and trimming. In the table there are some 80,000 clones, about 76% of which are singletons. V is TRBV5-1 and J is TRBJ2-3; D ambiguous. This receptor was identified in a woman of 80 years or more with active or convalescent COVID-19. The material sequenced was peripheral blood. The CDR3: CASSLVTSTDTQYF. In DNA form, the CDR3 reads TGCGCCAGCAGCTTGGTTACAAGCACAGATACGCAGTATTTT. Combining the CDR3 with reference TRBV5-1 and TRBJ2-3 gives the whole variable domain KAGVTQTPRYLIKTRGQQVTLSCSPISGHRSVSWYQQTPGQGLQFLFEYFSETQRNKGNFPGRFSGRQFSNSRSEMNVSTLELGDSALYLCASSLVTSTDTQYFGPGTRLTVL.